One T cell receptor (beta chain) is described in this entry. Its antigen is not known. The data stem from a study of T cell responses to AZD1222 COVID-19 vaccine. Study-wide background: Whether given at about 4 or about 12 weeks, second doses were pooled. Study-level points and caveats: White British donors predominated, females outnumbered males, and clonal diversity was possibly underestimated. Increased Spike-specific TCR breadth and depth were observed after two AZD1222 doses. Repertoire sampling happened only post peak T cell response.

The repertoire was sequenced with immunoSEQ multiplex PCR; TCRdb's copy has only in-frame clones and lacks some. The table shows 150,000 to 200,000 clones, with roughly 90% occurring only once. The V gene's germline CDR1 is MDHEN and CDR2 SYDVKM. V was cut by 1 base and J by 10 bases, with 10 bases left in between. CDR3 length equals 12 residues. The chain uses TRBV28 and TRBJ1-1; the D is unclear. The source of this sequence is an adult in good health. Sequencing used peripheral blood, obtained on day 0 of AZD1222 vaccination. The CDR3 nucleotides are TGTGCCAGCAGTTTATTAGACAATCTAGCTTTCTTT. It translates to CASSLLDNLAFF.